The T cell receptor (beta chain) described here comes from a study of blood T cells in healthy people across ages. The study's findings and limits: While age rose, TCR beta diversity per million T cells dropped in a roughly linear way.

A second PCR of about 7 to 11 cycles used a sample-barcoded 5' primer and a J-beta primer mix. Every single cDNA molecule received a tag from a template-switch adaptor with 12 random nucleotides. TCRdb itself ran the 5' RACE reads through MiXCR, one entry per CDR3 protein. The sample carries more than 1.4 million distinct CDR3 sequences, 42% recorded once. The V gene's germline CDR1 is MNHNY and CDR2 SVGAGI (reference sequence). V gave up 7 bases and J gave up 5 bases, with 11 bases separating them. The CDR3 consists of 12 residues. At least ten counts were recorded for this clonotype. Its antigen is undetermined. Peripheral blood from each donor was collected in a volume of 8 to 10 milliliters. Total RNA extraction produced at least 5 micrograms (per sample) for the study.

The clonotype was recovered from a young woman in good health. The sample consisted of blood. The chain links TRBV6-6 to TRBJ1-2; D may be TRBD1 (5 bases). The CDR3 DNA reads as TGTGCCAGCAAAGAGACAGTTTATGGCTACACCTTC. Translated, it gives CASKETVYGYTF.